This is a list of T cell receptor beta chains from one sample in a study of T cells in Graves' hyperthyroidism and ophthalmopathy. TCRdb independently ran MiXCR on the multiplex PCR reads; one entry per CDR3 protein. The table has 350,000 or so distinct CDR3 sequences, about a sixth seen once. Sequencing was performed on blood. Receptor source: a woman in her 30s with Graves' hyperthyroidism that later progressed to Graves' ophthalmopathy. CDR3s include the opening cysteine and the closing phenylalanine or tryptophan. D genes are given only for firm matches. Clone size is stated in some rows and not others, as once, few, many or a class when expanded.

cdr3_aa: CASSRGLAGYTDTQYF
cdr3_nt: TGTGCCAGCAGCCGCGGACTAGCGGGGTACACAGATACGCAGTATTTT
v_call: TRBV11-2
clone_size: many
j_call: TRBJ2-3
d_call: TRBD2

cdr3_aa: CASSQVVLLRDNEQFF
cdr3_nt: TGCGCCAGCAGCCAAGTTGTTCTTTTGAGGGACAATGAGCAGTTCTTC
v_call: TRBV4-1
clone_size: -
j_call: TRBJ2-1
d_call: -

cdr3_aa: CASSTGVNTEAFF
cdr3_nt: TGTGCCAGCAGCACAGGGGTGAACACTGAAGCTTTCTTT
v_call: TRBV28
clone_size: many
j_call: TRBJ1-1
d_call: TRBD1

cdr3_aa: CASRFSPSGANVLTF
cdr3_nt: TGTGCCAGCAGGTTTAGCCCCTCTGGGGCCAACGTCCTGACTTTC
v_call: TRBV2
clone_size: many
j_call: TRBJ2-6
d_call: -

cdr3_aa: CASSSPGTVYYEQYF
cdr3_nt: TGTGCCAGCAGCTCCCCCGGGACTGTTTACTACGAGCAGTACTTC
v_call: TRBV5-4
clone_size: few
j_call: TRBJ2-7
d_call: -

cdr3_aa: CASTDETDYSYEQYF
cdr3_nt: TGTGCCAGCACCGACGAGACAGATTACTCCTACGAGCAGTACTTC
v_call: TRBV6-1
clone_size: many
j_call: TRBJ2-7
d_call: -

cdr3_aa: CASTRQSGTGVNYGYTF
cdr3_nt: TGTGCCAGCACTCGACAATCTGGGACAGGCGTAAACTATGGCTACACCTTC
v_call: TRBV2
clone_size: -
j_call: TRBJ1-2
d_call: TRBD1

cdr3_aa: CSASLRSGYNEQFF
cdr3_nt: TGCAGTGCTAGTCTTCGGAGCGGCTACAATGAGCAGTTCTTC
v_call: TRBV20-1
clone_size: many
j_call: TRBJ2-1
d_call: -

cdr3_aa: CASSYNGVSSYEQYF
cdr3_nt: TGTGCCAGTAGTTATAACGGGGTTTCCTCCTACGAGCAGTACTTC
v_call: TRBV19
clone_size: few
j_call: TRBJ2-7
d_call: -

cdr3_aa: CASSRSGLTEAFF
cdr3_nt: TGTGCCAGCAGCCGAAGTGGGCTCACTGAAGCTTTCTTT
v_call: TRBV7-6
clone_size: many
j_call: TRBJ1-1
d_call: -

cdr3_aa: CASSRGVWEQYF
cdr3_nt: TGTGCCAGCAGCCGGGGCGTCTGGGAGCAGTACTTC
v_call: TRBV11-2
clone_size: -
j_call: TRBJ2-7
d_call: -

cdr3_aa: CSARDHNFRTQVYEQYF
cdr3_nt: TGCAGTGCTAGAGATCATAATTTCAGGACTCAAGTCTACGAGCAGTACTTC
v_call: TRBV20-1
clone_size: many
j_call: TRBJ2-7
d_call: -

cdr3_aa: CASTGWASPLHF
cdr3_nt: TGTGCCAGCACAGGGTGGGCTTCACCCCTCCACTTT
v_call: TRBV28
clone_size: few
j_call: TRBJ1-6
d_call: -

cdr3_aa: CSVGGGSSGNTIYF
cdr3_nt: TGCAGCGTTGGGGGAGGGAGCTCTGGAAACACCATATATTTT
v_call: TRBV29-1
clone_size: -
j_call: TRBJ1-3
d_call: -

cdr3_aa: CASSLLLYQETQYF
cdr3_nt: TGTGCCAGCAGCTTGTTGCTGTACCAAGAGACCCAGTACTTC
v_call: TRBV5-4
clone_size: -
j_call: TRBJ2-5
d_call: -

cdr3_aa: CASSLYLVDTEAFF
cdr3_nt: TGTGCCAGCAGTTTGTATCTAGTAGACACTGAAGCTTTCTTT
v_call: TRBV12-3/TRBV12-4
clone_size: many
j_call: TRBJ1-1
d_call: -

cdr3_aa: CASSQAGFFDTDTQYF
cdr3_nt: TGTGCCAGCAGTCAAGCAGGGTTTTTCGACACAGATACGCAGTATTTT
v_call: TRBV27
clone_size: many
j_call: TRBJ2-3
d_call: -

cdr3_aa: CASSQDLGGRRAETQYF
cdr3_nt: TGTGCCAGCAGCCAAGATCTGGGGGGGCGGCGCGCGGAGACCCAGTACTTC
v_call: TRBV3-1
clone_size: many
j_call: TRBJ2-5
d_call: -

cdr3_aa: CVGLAGELSIDTQYF
cdr3_nt: TGTGTCGGACTAGCGGGAGAACTCAGTATAGATACGCAGTATTTT
v_call: TRBV7-3
clone_size: many
j_call: TRBJ2-3
d_call: TRBD2

cdr3_aa: CASSLSRYTEAFF
cdr3_nt: TGTGCCAGCAGCTTGTCGCGGTATACTGAAGCTTTCTTT
v_call: TRBV5-5
clone_size: many
j_call: TRBJ1-1
d_call: -